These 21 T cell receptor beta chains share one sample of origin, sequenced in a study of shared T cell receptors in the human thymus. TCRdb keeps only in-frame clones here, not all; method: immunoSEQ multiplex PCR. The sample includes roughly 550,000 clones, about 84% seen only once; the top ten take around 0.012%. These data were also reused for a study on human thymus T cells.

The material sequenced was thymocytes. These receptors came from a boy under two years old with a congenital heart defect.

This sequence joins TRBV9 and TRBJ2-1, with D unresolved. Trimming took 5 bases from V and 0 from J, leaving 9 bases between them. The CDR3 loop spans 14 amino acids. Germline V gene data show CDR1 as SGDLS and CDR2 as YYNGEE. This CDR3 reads CASREMSSYNEQFF. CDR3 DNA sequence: TGTGCCAGCAGAGAAATGAGCTCCTACAATGAGCAGTTCTTC.

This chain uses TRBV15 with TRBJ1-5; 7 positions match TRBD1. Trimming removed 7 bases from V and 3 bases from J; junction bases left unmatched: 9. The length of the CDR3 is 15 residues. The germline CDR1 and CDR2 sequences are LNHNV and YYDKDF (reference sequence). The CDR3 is CATTGGGQSNQPQHF. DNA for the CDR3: TGTGCCACCACCGGGGGGGGACAGTCCAATCAGCCCCAGCATTTT.

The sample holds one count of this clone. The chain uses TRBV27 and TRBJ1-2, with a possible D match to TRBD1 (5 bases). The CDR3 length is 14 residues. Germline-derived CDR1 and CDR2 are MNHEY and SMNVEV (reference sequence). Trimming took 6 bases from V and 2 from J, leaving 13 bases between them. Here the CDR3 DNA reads TGTGCCAGCAGGGAGGGACGGACAAACTATGGCTACACCTTC. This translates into CASREGRTNYGYTF.

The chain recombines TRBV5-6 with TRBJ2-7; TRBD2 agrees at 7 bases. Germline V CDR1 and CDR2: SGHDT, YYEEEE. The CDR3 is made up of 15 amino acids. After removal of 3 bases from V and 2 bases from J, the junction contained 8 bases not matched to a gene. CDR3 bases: TGTGCCAGCAGCTCCCATGGGGGAGGGGCCTACGAGCAGTACTTC. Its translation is CASSSHGGGAYEQYF.

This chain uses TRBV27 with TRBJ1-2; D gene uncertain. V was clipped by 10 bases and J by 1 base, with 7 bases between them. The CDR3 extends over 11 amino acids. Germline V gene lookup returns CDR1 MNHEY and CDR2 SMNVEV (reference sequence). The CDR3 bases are TGTGCCACCCGGAGTAACTATGGCTACACCTTC. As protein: CATRSNYGYTF.

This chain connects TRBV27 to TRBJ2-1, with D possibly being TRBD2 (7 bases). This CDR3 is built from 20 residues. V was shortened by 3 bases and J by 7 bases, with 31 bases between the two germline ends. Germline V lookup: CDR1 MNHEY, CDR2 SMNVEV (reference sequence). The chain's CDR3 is CASSFGQGGAGGFFGNEQFF. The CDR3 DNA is TGTGCCAGCAGTTTTGGTCAAGGGGGGGCCGGTGGTTTCTTTGGGAATGAGCAGTTCTTC.

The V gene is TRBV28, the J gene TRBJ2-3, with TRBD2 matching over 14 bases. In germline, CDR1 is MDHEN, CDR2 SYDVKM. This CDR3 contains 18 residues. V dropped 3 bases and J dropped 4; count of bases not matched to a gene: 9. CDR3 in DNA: TGTGCCAGCAGTTTCCAGACTAGCGGGAGGGTGGGCCCAGATACGCAGTATTTT. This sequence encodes CASSFQTSGRVGPDTQYF.

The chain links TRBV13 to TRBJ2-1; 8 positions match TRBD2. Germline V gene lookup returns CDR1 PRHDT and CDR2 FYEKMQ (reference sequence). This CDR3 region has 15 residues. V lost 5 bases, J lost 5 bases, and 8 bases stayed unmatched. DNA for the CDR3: TGTGCCAGCAGCCCCTACGGGAGGGCCCACAATGAGCAGTTCTTC. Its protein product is CASSPYGRAHNEQFF.

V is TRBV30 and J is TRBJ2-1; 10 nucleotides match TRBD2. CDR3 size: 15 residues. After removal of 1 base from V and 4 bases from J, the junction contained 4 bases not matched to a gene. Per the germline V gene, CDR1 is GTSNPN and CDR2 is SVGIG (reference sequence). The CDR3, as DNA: TGTGCCTGGAGTGCTAGCGGGAGCCCTTACAATGAGCAGTTCTTC. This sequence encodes CAWSASGSPYNEQFF.

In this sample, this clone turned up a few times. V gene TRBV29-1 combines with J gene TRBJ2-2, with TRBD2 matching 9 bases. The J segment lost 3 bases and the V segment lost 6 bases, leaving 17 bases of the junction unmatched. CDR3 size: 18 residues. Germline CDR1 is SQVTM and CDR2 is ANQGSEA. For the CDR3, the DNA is TGCAGCGTCCCATCGCCAAGGCTAGCGGGATCTCACACCGGGGAGCTGTTTTTT. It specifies CSVPSPRLAGSHTGELFF.

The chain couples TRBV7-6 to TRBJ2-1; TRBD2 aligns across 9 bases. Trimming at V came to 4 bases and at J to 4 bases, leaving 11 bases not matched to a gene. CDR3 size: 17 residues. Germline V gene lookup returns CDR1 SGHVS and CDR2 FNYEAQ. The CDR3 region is CASSSRGSGSLYNEQFF. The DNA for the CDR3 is TGTGCCAGCAGCTCCCGCGGTAGCGGGAGTCTATACAATGAGCAGTTCTTC.

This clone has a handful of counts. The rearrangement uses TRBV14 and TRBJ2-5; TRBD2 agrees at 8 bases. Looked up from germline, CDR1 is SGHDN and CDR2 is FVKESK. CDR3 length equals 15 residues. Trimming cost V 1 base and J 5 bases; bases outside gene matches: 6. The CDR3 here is CASSQGRAGVETQYF. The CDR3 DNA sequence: TGTGCCAGCAGCCAAGGCCGAGCGGGAGTTGAGACCCAGTACTTC.

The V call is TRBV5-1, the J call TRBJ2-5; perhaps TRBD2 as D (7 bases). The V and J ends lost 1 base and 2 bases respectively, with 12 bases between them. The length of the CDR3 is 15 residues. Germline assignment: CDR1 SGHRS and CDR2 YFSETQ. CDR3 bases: TGCGCCAGCAGCTTGCGGGGAGGGGGTCAAGAGACCCAGTACTTC. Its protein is CASSLRGGGQETQYF.

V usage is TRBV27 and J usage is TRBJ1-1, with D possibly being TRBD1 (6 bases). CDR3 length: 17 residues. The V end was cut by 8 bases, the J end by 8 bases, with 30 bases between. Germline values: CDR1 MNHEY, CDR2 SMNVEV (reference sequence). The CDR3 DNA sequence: TGTGCCAGCTCCTTTGGAAAGGGAACAGGGACAAAATTGGAAGCTTTCTTT. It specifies CASSFGKGTGTKLEAFF.

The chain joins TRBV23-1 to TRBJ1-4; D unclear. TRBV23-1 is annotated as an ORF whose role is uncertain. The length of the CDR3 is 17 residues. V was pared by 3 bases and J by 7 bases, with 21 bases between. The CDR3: CASSQKLAAAVGEKLFF. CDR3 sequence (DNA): TGCGCCAGCAGTCAGAAGCTCGCAGCCGCGGTGGGTGAAAAACTGTTTTTT.

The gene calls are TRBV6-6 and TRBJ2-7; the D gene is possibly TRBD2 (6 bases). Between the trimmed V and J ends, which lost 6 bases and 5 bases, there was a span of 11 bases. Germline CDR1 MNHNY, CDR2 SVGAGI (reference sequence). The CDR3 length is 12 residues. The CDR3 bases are TGTGCCAGCAGCCCAGGGACTGACGAGCAGTACTTC. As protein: CASSPGTDEQYF.

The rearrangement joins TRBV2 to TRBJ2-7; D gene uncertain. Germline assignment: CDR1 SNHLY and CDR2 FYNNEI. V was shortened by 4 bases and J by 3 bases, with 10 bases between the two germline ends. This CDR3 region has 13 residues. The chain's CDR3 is CASSVGRYYEQYF. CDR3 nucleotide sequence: TGTGCCAGCAGTGTCGGCAGGTACTACGAGCAGTACTTC.

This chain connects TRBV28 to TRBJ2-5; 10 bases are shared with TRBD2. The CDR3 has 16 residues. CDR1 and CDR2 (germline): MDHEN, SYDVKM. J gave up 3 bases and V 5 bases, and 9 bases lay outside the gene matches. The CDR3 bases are TGTGCCAGCAGTCCCGTGGGGCTAGCGGGGGAAGAGACCCAGTACTTC. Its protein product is CASSPVGLAGEETQYF. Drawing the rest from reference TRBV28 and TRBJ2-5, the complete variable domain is DVKVTQSSRYLVKRTGEKVFLECVQDMDHENMFWYRQDPGLGLRLIYFSYDVKMKEKGDIPEGYSVSREKKERFSLILESASTNQTSMYLCASSPVGLAGEETQYFGPGTRLLVL.

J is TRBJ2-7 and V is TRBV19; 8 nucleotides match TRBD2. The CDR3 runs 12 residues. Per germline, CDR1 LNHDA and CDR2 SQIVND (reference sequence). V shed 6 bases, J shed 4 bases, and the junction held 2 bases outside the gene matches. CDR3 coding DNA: TGTGCCAGTAGGAGCGGGAGTTACGAGCAGTACTTC. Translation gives CASRSGSYEQYF.

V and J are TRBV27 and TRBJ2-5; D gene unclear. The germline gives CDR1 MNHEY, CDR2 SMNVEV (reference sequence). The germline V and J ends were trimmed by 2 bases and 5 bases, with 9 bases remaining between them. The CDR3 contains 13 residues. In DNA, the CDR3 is TGTGCCAGCAGTTTAGCTAGAACCGAGACCCAGTACTTC. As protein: CASSLARTETQYF.

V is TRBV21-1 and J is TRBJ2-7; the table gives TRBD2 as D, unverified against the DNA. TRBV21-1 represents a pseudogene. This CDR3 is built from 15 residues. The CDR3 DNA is TGTGCCAGCAGCAAAGAGGAGGGGCCTCCCTACGAGCAGTACTTC. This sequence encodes CASSKEEGPPYEQYF.